Listed here are 27 T cell receptor beta chains from one sample, sequenced in a study of blood T cell repertoires in COVID-19. Produced via immunoSEQ multiplex PCR; TCRdb's table is partial and in-frame only. The table shows roughly 90,000 clones, with around 85% occurring only once. Sequencing was carried out using peripheral blood. All receptors derive from a man older than 75 with acute or convalescent COVID-19.

CDR3 sequence: CASGTSGSWGTDTQYF. Here the CDR3 DNA reads TGTGCCAGCGGGACTAGCGGGAGTTGGGGCACAGATACGCAGTATTTT. The chain combines TRBV19 with TRBJ2-3; 14 bases line up with TRBD2. Germline V CDR1 and CDR2: LNHDA, SQIVND (reference sequence). The junction had 6 bases not matched to a gene; V was cut back by 9 bases and J by 1 base. The CDR3 spans 16 residues.

The chain employs TRBV5-4 and TRBJ2-7, with 7 bases aligning to TRBD1. This CDR3 spans 14 amino acids. CDR1 SGHNT and CDR2 YYREEE come from the germline V gene (reference sequence). Trimming removed 5 bases from V and 3 bases from J; junction bases left unmatched: 8. CDR3 sequence: CASRQQTGDYEQYF. The CDR3 nucleotides read TGTGCCAGCAGACAGCAAACAGGGGACTACGAGCAGTACTTC.

The genes are TRBV28 and TRBJ2-7; 7 bases agree with TRBD1. Germline assignment: CDR1 MDHEN and CDR2 SYDVKM. J was trimmed by 5 bases and V by 3 bases; bases with no gene match: 16. The CDR3 length is 17 residues. In nucleotides, the CDR3 is TGTGCCAGCAGTTTGGTTACGACAGGGTCAGGGGGTGACGAGCAGTACTTC. Protein: CASSLVTTGSGGDEQYF.

V gene TRBV28 combines with J gene TRBJ1-1, with 8 nucleotides matching TRBD1. Germline CDR1 is MDHEN and CDR2 is SYDVKM. This CDR3 comprises 16 residues. With 3 bases clipped from V and 2 bases from J, the junction kept 8 bases outside the gene matches. The DNA for the CDR3 is TGTGCCAGCAGTTTCACCTCCAGGGGGCAAAACACTGAAGCTTTCTTT. It yields the protein CASSFTSRGQNTEAFF.

This clone was counted only a few times. This chain joins TRBV5-1 and TRBJ2-1; tentatively, D is TRBD2 (5 bases). Trimming took 2 bases from V and 5 from J, leaving 11 bases between them. The CDR3 sequence is 14 residues long. From germline, CDR1 is SGHRS and CDR2 YFSETQ. This CDR3 reads CASSLNSANNEQFF. CDR3 DNA sequence: TGCGCCAGCAGCTTAAATAGCGCGAACAATGAGCAGTTCTTC. Combining the CDR3 with reference TRBV5-1 and TRBJ2-1 gives the whole variable domain KAGVTQTPRYLIKTRGQQVTLSCSPISGHRSVSWYQQTPGQGLQFLFEYFSETQRNKGNFPGRFSGRQFSNSRSEMNVSTLELGDSALYLCASSLNSANNEQFFGPGTRLTVL.

This rearrangement joins TRBV5-1 to TRBJ2-7; TRBD1 agrees at 11 bases. CDR1 SGHRS and CDR2 YFSETQ come from the germline V gene. The junction had 8 bases not matched to a gene; V was cut back by 4 bases and J by 2 bases. There are 16 residues in the CDR3. As DNA, the CDR3 is TGCGCCAGCAGCGCCGGACCGGGACAGGGGGCCTACGAGCAGTACTTC. This sequence encodes CASSAGPGQGAYEQYF.

V gene TRBV30 combines with J gene TRBJ2-3; 9 nucleotides agree with TRBD2. Trimming cost V 1 base and J 6 bases; bases outside gene matches: 11. The germline gives CDR1 GTSNPN, CDR2 SVGIG (reference sequence). The CDR3 loop spans 16 amino acids. The CDR3 DNA reads as TGTGCCTGGAGTGGCCACGGCGGGAGGGCCCCTGATACGCAGTATTTT. This gives the protein CAWSGHGGRAPDTQYF.

The chain carries TRBV19 and TRBJ1-4; possible D gene TRBD1, 5 bases. Deletions cut 11 bases from V and 0 bases from J, with 10 bases between. This CDR3 spans 13 amino acids. Germline loops: CDR1 LNHDA, CDR2 SQIVND (reference sequence). CDR3 sequence (DNA): TGTGCCTGCGGGGGGTCAACTAATGAAAAACTGTTTTTT. Translated, it gives CACGGSTNEKLFF.

For the CDR3, the DNA is TGTGCCAGCAGCACAAGGACTAGCGGGGGGCAAGAGACCCAGTACTTC. Translation gives CASSTRTSGGQETQYF. The chain uses TRBV9 and TRBJ2-5, with 14 bases lining up with TRBD2. CDR3 length: 16 amino acids. Per the germline V gene, CDR1 is SGDLS and CDR2 is YYNGEE. Germline trimming cut 4 bases from V and 2 bases from J; bases unmatched to any gene: 4.

CDR3 sequence reads: CASSYTRQRTQYF. The CDR3 DNA sequence: TGTGCCAGTAGTTATACGAGACAGCGTACGCAGTATTTT. The chain recombines TRBV19 with TRBJ2-3; D might be TRBD1 (5 bases). The CDR3 consists of 13 residues. Deletions cut 5 bases from V and 8 bases from J, with 14 bases between. Germline CDR1 LNHDA, CDR2 SQIVND (reference sequence). Supplemented by reference TRBV19 and TRBJ2-3, the full variable domain reads DGGITQSPKYLFRKEGQNVTLSCEQNLNHDAMYWYRQDPGQGLRLIYYSQIVNDFQKGDIAEGYSVSREKKESFPLTVTSAQKNPTAFYLCASSYTRQRTQYFGPGTRLTVL.

The chain combines TRBV6-5 with TRBJ1-1, with a weak D call TRBD1 (5 bases). V was cut by 5 bases and J by 5 bases, with 15 bases left in between. The germline V gene encodes CDR1 MNHEY and CDR2 SVGAGI. This CDR3 contains 14 residues. CDR3 bases: TGTGCCAGCAGTCCAATGCGCGGGGGAACTGAAGCTTTCTTT. Protein: CASSPMRGGTEAFF.

V is TRBV7-3 and J is TRBJ1-2; D is perhaps TRBD1 (5 bases). The CDR3 runs to 15 residues. V was trimmed by 0 bases and J by 5 bases, leaving 13 bases between them. The germline V gene encodes CDR1 SGHTA and CDR2 FQGTGA. As DNA, the CDR3 is TGTGCCAGCAGCTTAACAGGGGCCAGGAGTTATGGCTACACCTTC. Translation: CASSLTGARSYGYTF. Supplemented by reference TRBV7-3 and TRBJ1-2, the full variable domain reads GAGVSQTPSNKVTEKGKYVELRCDPISGHTALYWYRQSLGQGPEFLIYFQGTGAADDSGLPNDRFFAVRPEGSVSTLKIQRTERGDSAVYLCASSLTGARSYGYTFGSGTRLTVV.

The chain combines TRBV28 with TRBJ1-4; D is perhaps TRBD1 (6 bases). Trimming shortened V by 6 bases and J by 2 bases, and 10 bases separated the two germline ends. The CDR3 spans 14 residues. Germline V gene data show CDR1 as MDHEN and CDR2 as SYDVKM. The DNA of the CDR3 is TGTGCCAGCAGACCGCAGGGGACTAATGAAAAACTGTTTTTT. It specifies CASRPQGTNEKLFF. The whole variable domain, remainder taken from reference TRBV28 and TRBJ1-4, is DVKVTQSSRYLVKRTGEKVFLECVQDMDHENMFWYRQDPGLGLRLIYFSYDVKMKEKGDIPEGYSVSREKKERFSLILESASTNQTSMYLCASRPQGTNEKLFFGSGTQLSVL.

The chain is built from TRBV29-1 and TRBJ1-2; 8 bases match TRBD1. The CDR3 has 13 residues. Per germline, CDR1 SQVTM and CDR2 ANQGSEA. The junction had 6 bases not matched to a gene; V was cut back by 3 bases and J by 6 bases. CDR3 residues: CSVETGQGNGYTF. The CDR3 bases are TGCAGCGTTGAGACCGGACAGGGCAATGGCTACACCTTC. The complete variable domain, with remaining parts taken from reference TRBV29-1 and TRBJ1-2, reads SAVISQKPSRDICQRGTSLTIQCQVDSQVTMMFWYRQQPGQSLTLIATANQGSEATYESGFVIDKFPISRPNLTFSTLTVSNMSPEDSSIYLCSVETGQGNGYTFGSGTRLTVV.

The count of this clone is one. The CDR3 here is CASSSTGQANNEQFF. In DNA, the CDR3 is TGTGCCAGCAGCTCAACCGGACAGGCTAACAATGAGCAGTTCTTC. The V call is TRBV6-6, the J call TRBJ2-1; 7 positions match TRBD1. V was clipped by 6 bases and J by 5 bases; unmatched bases: 10. Germline V lookup: CDR1 MNHNY, CDR2 SVGAGI (reference sequence). The CDR3 is 15 amino acids.

The rearrangement uses TRBV27 and TRBJ2-7, with 7 bases that match TRBD1. J gave up 3 bases and V 8 bases, and 10 bases lay outside the gene matches. The CDR3 runs 14 residues. Germline lookup yields CDR1 MNHEY and CDR2 SMNVEV (reference sequence). CDR3 loop: CASGRTGGIYEQYF. The CDR3 DNA reads TGTGCCAGCGGCCGGACAGGCGGCATCTACGAGCAGTACTTC.

V gene TRBV11-2 combines with J gene TRBJ2-1; TRBD1 is a possible D gene (6 bases). CDR3 length equals 14 residues. Germline CDR1 is SGHAT and CDR2 is FQNNGV. Trimming shortened V by 5 bases and J by 9 bases, and 17 bases separated the two germline ends. The CDR3 loop is CASSLRQVRGEQFF. DNA of the CDR3: TGTGCCAGCAGCCTTCGACAGGTCCGCGGTGAGCAGTTCTTC.

This chain connects TRBV5-1 to TRBJ2-1; 9 nucleotides line up with TRBD2. V was pared by 5 bases and J by 7 bases, with 13 bases of the junction left unmatched. The CDR3 is 16 residues long. Germline V gives CDR1 SGHRS, CDR2 YFSETQ. The CDR3 here is CASRRISGRLGNEQFF. CDR3 DNA sequence: TGCGCCAGCAGGAGAATTAGCGGGAGACTCGGGAATGAGCAGTTCTTC.

The rearrangement joins TRBV5-1 to TRBJ2-3; 7 nucleotides agree with TRBD2. The V segment lost 0 bases and the J segment 2 bases; nucleotides outside the gene matches: 6. CDR3 length equals 16 residues. Germline CDR1 is SGHRS and CDR2 is YFSETQ. This chain's CDR3 is CASSLDAGVATDTQYF. CDR3 bases: TGCGCCAGCAGCTTGGATGCGGGAGTGGCCACAGATACGCAGTATTTT.

V gene TRBV7-3 combines with J gene TRBJ1-1; possibly TRBD1 for D (5 bases). The V gene lost 4 bases and the J gene lost 4 bases, with 10 bases spanning the gap. In germline, CDR1 is SGHTA, CDR2 FQGTGA. The CDR3 runs to 13 residues. The CDR3 DNA follows: TGTGCCAGCAGCTCGCAGGGCAGCACTGAAGCTTTCTTT. It is translated as CASSSQGSTEAFF.

Turning to this clone: One junction end does not reproduce the germline sequence, and a read error may be involved. This chain joins TRBV7-7 and TRBJ2-7; tentatively, D is TRBD2 (5 bases). This CDR3 region has 13 residues. Germline assignment: CDR1 SSHAT and CDR2 FNYEAQ (reference sequence). CDR3 sequence (DNA): TGTGCTAGCAGCTTATCGGGGTGGGACGAGCAGTACTTC. This encodes CASSLSGWDEQYF.

This CDR3 is CASSRREGNEQFF. CDR3 sequence (DNA): TGTGCCAGCAGCCGAAGAGAGGGCAATGAGCAGTTCTTC. V gene TRBV11-2 combines with J gene TRBJ2-1, with D possibly matching TRBD2 (5 bases). V was shortened by 5 bases and J by 6 bases, with 11 bases between the two germline ends. Germline V gene lookup returns CDR1 SGHAT and CDR2 FQNNGV. This CDR3 has 13 residues. The full variable domain, its missing parts supplied by reference TRBV11-2 and TRBJ2-1, is EAGVAQSPRYKIIEKRQSVAFWCNPISGHATLYWYQQILGQGPKLLIQFQNNGVVDDSQLPKDRFSAERLKGVDSTLKIQPAKLEDSAVYLCASSRREGNEQFFGPGTRLTVL.

This chain uses TRBV11-1 with TRBJ2-7, with 7 bases aligning to TRBD2. From germline, CDR1 is SGHAT and CDR2 FQDESV (reference sequence). The V and J ends lost 1 base and 2 bases, in that order; junction bases with no gene match: 2. There are 14 residues in the CDR3. CDR3 region: CASSLGGGTYEQYF. The DNA of the CDR3 is TGTGCCAGCAGCTTAGGGGGGGGAACCTACGAGCAGTACTTC.

The chain is built from TRBV2 and TRBJ2-1, with 8 bases fitting TRBD2. V was clipped by 8 bases and J by 0 bases; unmatched bases: 9. The CDR3 consists of 16 residues. CDR1 and CDR2 from the germline V gene are SNHLY and FYNNEI. The CDR3 DNA is TGTGCCAGCTACGGGGAACTAGCGGACTCCTACAATGAGCAGTTCTTC. The encoded protein is CASYGELADSYNEQFF.

The chain combines TRBV28 with TRBJ2-7; D possibly corresponds to TRBD1 (5 bases). This CDR3 spans 16 amino acids. Germline values: CDR1 MDHEN, CDR2 SYDVKM. The CDR3 sequence is CASSLYPSDSRYEQYV. In DNA form, the CDR3 reads TGTGCCAGCAGTCTTTATCCTTCAGACAGCCGCTACGAACAGTACGTC.

The chain uses TRBV9 and TRBJ2-1; 7 bases agree with TRBD2. The CDR3 is 17 residues long. Germline lookup yields CDR1 SGDLS and CDR2 YYNGEE. Trimming cost V 0 bases and J 4 bases; bases outside gene matches: 10. CDR3 sequence reads: CASSVEFGGSEYNEQFF. The DNA for the CDR3 is TGTGCCAGCAGCGTAGAGTTCGGGGGGTCGGAGTACAATGAGCAGTTCTTC.

The chain combines TRBV28 with TRBJ1-1, with TRBD1 identical over 11 bases. V shed 1 base, J shed 4 bases, and the junction held 2 bases outside the gene matches. Germline V CDR1 and CDR2: MDHEN, SYDVKM. This CDR3 has 15 amino acids. The CDR3 reads CASSLSGTGGTEAFF. Here the CDR3 DNA reads TGTGCCAGCAGTTTATCCGGGACAGGGGGCACTGAAGCTTTCTTT.